This T cell receptor (beta chain) is drawn from a study of PD-1 blockade in classical Hodgkin lymphoma. Losses at the gene ends were 4 bases for V and 3 bases for J; bases not matched to a gene: 5. The CDR3 runs to 15 residues. Looked up from germline, CDR1 is SNHLY and CDR2 is FYNNEI. Clones were sequenced by immunoSEQ multiplex PCR, and TCRdb holds only the in-frame ones, with some missing. The data hold 100,000 to 130,000 clones, with roughly 87% observed a single time. Every patient was affected by relapse after autologous stem cell transplantation, while exposure to brentuximab vedotin was not uniform.

The chain recombines TRBV2 with TRBJ2-5; 10 nucleotides line up with TRBD1. This receptor was taken from a human donor with classical Hodgkin lymphoma. The sequenced sample was peripheral blood mononuclear cells (PBMCs), obtained before the second cycle of nivolumab. CDR3 sequence reads: CASSVFGTGEETQYF. The CDR3, as DNA: TGTGCCAGCAGTGTTTTCGGGACAGGGGAAGAGACCCAGTACTTC.